This T cell receptor beta chain was recorded in a study of OX40 agonist ivuxolimab in advanced cancers. After removal of 4 bases from V and 6 bases from J, the junction contained 7 bases not matched to a gene. This CDR3 region has 15 residues. Germline CDR1 and CDR2: SGHDT and YYEEEE. Assay used: immunoSEQ multiplex PCR; TCRdb lists only in-frame clones, some missing. The sample yields about 140,000 clones, 90% to 95% seen once. About this clone: As yet, its antigen is unknown.

The study, taken as a whole, reports: The authors also found low normalized T-cell clonal expansion in some nonresponders. Averaged across samples, CD8+ T cells carried more expanded clones than CD4+ did.

The rearrangement links TRBV5-6 to TRBJ1-1, with TRBD1 matching over 12 bases. Sequences were derived from CD4+ or CD8+ T cells sorted from blood, sampled in a trial of the OX40 agonist ivuxolimab. The clonotype was recovered from an adult with an advanced solid tumor such as melanoma, head and neck, liver or kidney cancer. CDR3 sequence (DNA): TGTGCCAGCAGCGAATCCGGGACAGGGGGCTCTGAAGCTTTCTTT. This gives the protein CASSESGTGGSEAFF.